This TCR beta chain was found in a study of cytomegalovirus exposure and HLA in healthy donors. As for the donors, each was a healthy bone marrow donor. A multiplex PCR was run with 60 Vbeta primers and 13 Jbeta primers. TCRdb keeps only in-frame clones here, not all; method: immunoSEQ multiplex PCR. Among about 130,000 clones listed, around 8.5% were seen once. Notes on the study in general: The study reported that TCR beta sequences accurately predicted HLA-A and HLA-B alleles in most subjects. Excluded were some V segments that proved indistinguishable, including TRBV6-2 and TRBV6-3.

Germline values: CDR1 SGHRS, CDR2 YFSETQ. The CDR3 is 15 amino acids. The V and J ends lost 0 bases and 0 bases respectively, with 9 bases between them. With respect to this clone: The antigen remains unidentified.

This TCR came from a man in his forties or fifties in good health and CMV-seronegative. What was sequenced was PBMCs. V gene TRBV5-1 combines with J gene TRBJ1-2; D not certain. CDR3 sequence (DNA): TGCGCCAGCAGCTTGGAGGCGGGAGCTAACTATGGCTACACCTTC. This codes for CASSLEAGANYGYTF. Full variable domain (remainder filled in from reference TRBV5-1 and TRBJ1-2): KAGVTQTPRYLIKTRGQQVTLSCSPISGHRSVSWYQQTPGQGLQFLFEYFSETQRNKGNFPGRFSGRQFSNSRSEMNVSTLELGDSALYLCASSLEAGANYGYTFGSGTRLTVV.